This is a list of T cell receptor beta chains from one sample in a study of blood T cell repertoires in COVID-19. Here immunoSEQ multiplex PCR was the method, and the copy in TCRdb shows in-frame clones only, minus some. The sample lists under 200,000 clones, roughly 84% occurring once. The sample consisted of peripheral blood. Source of these receptors: a man in his forties with acute or convalescent COVID-19. Both conserved end residues are part of each CDR3. Each record gives: D gene, V gene, clone size, J gene, CDR3 protein, CDR3 DNA. D genes are given only for firm matches. Rows may omit the clone size; those that give it use once, few, many or a size class.

D gene: .; V gene: TRBV28; clone size: .; J gene: TRBJ2-7; CDR3 protein: CASSRYDPQRPYEQYF; CDR3 DNA: TGTGCCAGCAGCCGTTACGACCCCCAGCGACCCTACGAGCAGTACTTC
D gene: TRBD1; V gene: TRBV5-4; clone size: .; J gene: TRBJ2-7; CDR3 protein: CASSDRVPSYEQYF; CDR3 DNA: TGTGCCAGCAGCGACAGGGTGCCCTCCTACGAGCAGTACTTC
D gene: TRBD1; V gene: TRBV29-1; clone size: .; J gene: TRBJ1-2; CDR3 protein: CSVEHRDRASGYTF; CDR3 DNA: TGCAGCGTTGAGCACCGGGACAGGGCTTCTGGCTACACCTTC
D gene: .; V gene: TRBV24-1; clone size: .; J gene: TRBJ1-5; CDR3 protein: CATSGQFNQPQHF; CDR3 DNA: TGTGCCACCAGTGGACAGTTTAATCAGCCCCAGCATTTT
D gene: .; V gene: TRBV6-5; clone size: .; J gene: TRBJ1-2; CDR3 protein: CASSYSSGGRYGYTF; CDR3 DNA: TGTGCCAGCAGTTACTCGTCCGGGGGACGCTATGGCTACACCTTC
D gene: TRBD1; V gene: TRBV5-4; clone size: .; J gene: TRBJ2-5; CDR3 protein: CASSSRQGRETQYF; CDR3 DNA: TGTGCCAGCAGCTCGAGACAGGGGAGAGAGACCCAGTACTTC
D gene: .; V gene: TRBV5-1; clone size: .; J gene: TRBJ1-2; CDR3 protein: CASSPVQAHGTDGYTF; CDR3 DNA: TGCGCCAGCAGCCCAGTGCAGGCCCACGGAACGGATGGCTACACCTTC
D gene: .; V gene: TRBV6-5; clone size: few; J gene: TRBJ1-6; CDR3 protein: CASSRRDTKPLHF; CDR3 DNA: TGTGCCAGCAGTCGACGGGACACTAAGCCCCTCCACTTT
D gene: .; V gene: TRBV5-5; clone size: .; J gene: TRBJ1-1; CDR3 protein: CASSLLSTVNTEAFF; CDR3 DNA: TGTGCCAGCAGCTTGCTCTCGACAGTGAACACTGAAGCTTTCTTT
D gene: .; V gene: TRBV10-1; clone size: .; J gene: TRBJ2-1; CDR3 protein: CASSGPGMDEQFF; CDR3 DNA: TGCGCCAGCAGTGGCCCGGGGATGGATGAGCAGTTCTTC
D gene: TRBD1; V gene: TRBV7-9; clone size: .; J gene: TRBJ2-1; CDR3 protein: CASSLGTGLPNHNEQFF; CDR3 DNA: TGTGCCAGCAGCTTAGGGACAGGGCTGCCAAACCACAATGAGCAGTTCTTC